This T cell receptor (beta chain) was captured by sequencing in a study of blood T cells in healthy people across ages. Sample-barcoded 5' priming and a J-beta primer mix drove a second PCR of about 6 to 12 cycles. The template-switch adaptor, which had 12 random nucleotides, put a tag on each cDNA molecule. TCRdb reprocessed the 5' RACE reads with MiXCR, giving one entry per CDR3 protein. The sample has approximately 490,000 distinct CDR3 sequences; around 24% are singletons. Broader study findings: The unsorted PBMCs prevented any conclusive comparison of naive versus antigen-experienced cells.

V gave up 4 bases and J gave up 2 bases; unmatched junction bases: 15. This CDR3 comprises 18 residues. In germline, CDR1 is SEHNR, CDR2 FQNEAQ (reference sequence). Regarding this clonotype: What it binds is not known.

A further study also used this sample, focusing on T cells of mothers and their children. This second study notes: The TCR beta CDR3 read count exceeded 10 million for each mother and was 2.5 million to 3 million for each child. Comparable shaping of TCR recombination output by thymic selection was observed in related and unrelated pairs.

This receptor was obtained from a boy younger than 18 in good health. Specimen: blood. The chain employs TRBV7-9 and TRBJ2-5, with 8 nucleotides matching TRBD2. This chain's CDR3 is CASSSAGTSYGAQETQYF. The CDR3 nucleotides are TGTGCCAGCAGCTCGGCCGGGACTAGTTACGGGGCACAAGAGACCCAGTACTTC.